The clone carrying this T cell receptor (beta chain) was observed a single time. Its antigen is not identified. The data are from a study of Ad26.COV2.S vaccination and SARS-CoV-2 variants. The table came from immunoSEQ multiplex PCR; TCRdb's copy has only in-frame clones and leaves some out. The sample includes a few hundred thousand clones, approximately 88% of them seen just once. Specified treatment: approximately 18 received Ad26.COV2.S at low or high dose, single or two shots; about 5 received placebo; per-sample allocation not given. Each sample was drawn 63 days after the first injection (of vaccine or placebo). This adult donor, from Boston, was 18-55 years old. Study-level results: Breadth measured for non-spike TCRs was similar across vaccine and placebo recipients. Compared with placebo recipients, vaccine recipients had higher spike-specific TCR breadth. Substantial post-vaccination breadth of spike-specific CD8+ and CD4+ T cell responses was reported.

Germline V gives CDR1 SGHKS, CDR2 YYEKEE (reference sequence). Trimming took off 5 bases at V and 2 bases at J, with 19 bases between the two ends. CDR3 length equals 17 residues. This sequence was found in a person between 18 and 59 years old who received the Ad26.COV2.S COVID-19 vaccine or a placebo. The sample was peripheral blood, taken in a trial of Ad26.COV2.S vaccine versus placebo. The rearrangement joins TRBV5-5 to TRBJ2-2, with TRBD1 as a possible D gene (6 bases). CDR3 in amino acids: CASRSQLRGINTGELFF. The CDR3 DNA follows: TGTGCCAGCAGATCTCAACTAAGGGGGATAAACACCGGGGAGCTGTTTTTT.